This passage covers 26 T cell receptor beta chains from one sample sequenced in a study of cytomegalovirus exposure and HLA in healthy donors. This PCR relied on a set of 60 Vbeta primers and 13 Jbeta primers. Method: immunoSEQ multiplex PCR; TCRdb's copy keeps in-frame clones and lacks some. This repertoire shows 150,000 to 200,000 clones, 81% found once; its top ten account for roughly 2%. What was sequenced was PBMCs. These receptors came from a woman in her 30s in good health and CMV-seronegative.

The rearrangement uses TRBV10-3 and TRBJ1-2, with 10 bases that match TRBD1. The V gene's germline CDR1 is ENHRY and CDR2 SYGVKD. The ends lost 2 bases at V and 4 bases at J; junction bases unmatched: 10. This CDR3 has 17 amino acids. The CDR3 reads CAISERSGTGVAYGYTF. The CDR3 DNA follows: TGTGCCATCAGTGAGAGGTCCGGGACAGGGGTCGCCTATGGCTACACCTTC.

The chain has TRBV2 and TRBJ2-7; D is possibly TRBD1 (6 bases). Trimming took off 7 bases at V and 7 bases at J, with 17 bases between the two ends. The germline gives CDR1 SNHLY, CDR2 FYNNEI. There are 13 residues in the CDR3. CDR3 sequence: CASTRQALWEQYF. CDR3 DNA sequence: TGTGCCAGCACCCGACAGGCCTTATGGGAGCAGTACTTC.

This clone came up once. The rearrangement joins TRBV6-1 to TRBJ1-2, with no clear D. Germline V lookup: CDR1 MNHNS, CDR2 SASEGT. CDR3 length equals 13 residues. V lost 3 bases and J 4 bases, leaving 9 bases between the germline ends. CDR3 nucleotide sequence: TGTGCCAGCAGTGACGAGGGAGTCTATGGCTACACCTTC. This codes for CASSDEGVYGYTF.

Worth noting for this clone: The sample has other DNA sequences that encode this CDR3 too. The CDR3 DNA is TGTGCCAGCAGTGAGACTAACTACAATGAGCAGTTCTTC. This encodes CASSETNYNEQFF. The chain joins TRBV6-1 to TRBJ2-1; D perhaps matches TRBD2 (5 bases). The CDR3 has 13 amino acids. The V and J ends lost 3 bases and 3 bases respectively, with 6 bases between them. The germline CDR1 and CDR2 sequences are MNHNS and SASEGT.

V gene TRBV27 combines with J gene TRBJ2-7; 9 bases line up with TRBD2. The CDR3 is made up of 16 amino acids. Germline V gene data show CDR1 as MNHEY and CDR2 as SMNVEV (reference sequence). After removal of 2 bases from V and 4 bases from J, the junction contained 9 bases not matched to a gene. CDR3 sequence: CASSLIGREGRYEQYF. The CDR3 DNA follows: TGTGCCAGCAGTTTAATAGGGCGGGAGGGTAGGTACGAGCAGTACTTC.

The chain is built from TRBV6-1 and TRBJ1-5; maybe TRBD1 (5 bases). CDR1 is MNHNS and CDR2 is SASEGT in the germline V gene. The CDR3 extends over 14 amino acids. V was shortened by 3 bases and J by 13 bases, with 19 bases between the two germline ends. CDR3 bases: TGTGCCAGCAGTGAGGATATAGCGGGGGAAATACAGCATTTT. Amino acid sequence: CASSEDIAGEIQHF.

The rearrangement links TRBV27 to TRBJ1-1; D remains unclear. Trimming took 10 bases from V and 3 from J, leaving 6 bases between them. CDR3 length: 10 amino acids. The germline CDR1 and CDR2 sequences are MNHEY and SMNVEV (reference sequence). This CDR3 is CATTHTEAFF. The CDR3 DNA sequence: TGTGCCACCACACACACTGAAGCTTTCTTT.

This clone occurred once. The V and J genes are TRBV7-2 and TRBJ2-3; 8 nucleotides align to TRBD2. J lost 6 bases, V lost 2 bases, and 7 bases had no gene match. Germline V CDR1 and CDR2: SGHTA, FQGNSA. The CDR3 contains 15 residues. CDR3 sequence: CASSLLGLGLDTQYF. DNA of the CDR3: TGTGCCAGCAGCTTACTGGGACTAGGCTTGGATACGCAGTATTTT.

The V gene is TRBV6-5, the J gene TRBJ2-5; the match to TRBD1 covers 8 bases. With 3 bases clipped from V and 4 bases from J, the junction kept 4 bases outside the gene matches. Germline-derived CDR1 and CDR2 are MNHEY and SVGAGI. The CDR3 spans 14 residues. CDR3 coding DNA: TGTGCCAGCAGTTATACCGACAGGGGAGAGACCCAGTACTTC. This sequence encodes CASSYTDRGETQYF.

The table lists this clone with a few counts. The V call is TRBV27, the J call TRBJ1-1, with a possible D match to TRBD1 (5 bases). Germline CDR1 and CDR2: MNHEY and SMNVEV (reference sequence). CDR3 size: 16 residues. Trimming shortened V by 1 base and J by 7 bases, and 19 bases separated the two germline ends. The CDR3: CASSLLPQGALNEAFF. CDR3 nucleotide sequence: TGTGCCAGCAGTTTATTGCCCCAAGGGGCTCTCAATGAAGCTTTCTTT.

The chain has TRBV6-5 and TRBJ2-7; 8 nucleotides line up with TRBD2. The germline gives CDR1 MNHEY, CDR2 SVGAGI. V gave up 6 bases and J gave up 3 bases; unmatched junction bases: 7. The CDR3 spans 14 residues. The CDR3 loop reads CASSRGGQLYEQYF. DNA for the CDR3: TGTGCCAGCAGCCGGGGGGGCCAACTCTACGAGCAGTACTTC.

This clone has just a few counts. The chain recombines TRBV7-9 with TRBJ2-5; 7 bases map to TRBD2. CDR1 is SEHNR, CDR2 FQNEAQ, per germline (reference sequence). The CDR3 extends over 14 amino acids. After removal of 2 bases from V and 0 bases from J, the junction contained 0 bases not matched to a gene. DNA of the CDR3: TGTGCCAGCAGCTTAAGCGGGAACCAAGAGACCCAGTACTTC. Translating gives CASSLSGNQETQYF.

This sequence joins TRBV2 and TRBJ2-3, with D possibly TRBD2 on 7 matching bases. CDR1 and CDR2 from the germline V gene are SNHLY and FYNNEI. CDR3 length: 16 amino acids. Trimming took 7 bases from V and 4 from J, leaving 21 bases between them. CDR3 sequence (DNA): TGTGCCAGCACCCCGGGGGGACAAATCTTTCCAGATACGCAGTATTTT. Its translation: CASTPGGQIFPDTQYF. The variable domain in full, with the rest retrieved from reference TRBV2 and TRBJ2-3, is EPEVTQTPSHQVTQMGQEVILRCVPISNHLYFYWYRQILGQKVEFLVSFYNNEISEKSEIFDDQFSVERPDGSNFTLKIRSTKLEDSAMYFCASTPGGQIFPDTQYFGPGTRLTVL.

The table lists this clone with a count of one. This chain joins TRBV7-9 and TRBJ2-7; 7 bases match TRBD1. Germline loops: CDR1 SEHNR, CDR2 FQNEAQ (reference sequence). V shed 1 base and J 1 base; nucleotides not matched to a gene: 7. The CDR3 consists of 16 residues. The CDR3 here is CASSLVGDSASYEQYF. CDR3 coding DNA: TGTGCCAGCAGCTTAGTTGGGGACAGCGCATCCTACGAGCAGTACTTC.

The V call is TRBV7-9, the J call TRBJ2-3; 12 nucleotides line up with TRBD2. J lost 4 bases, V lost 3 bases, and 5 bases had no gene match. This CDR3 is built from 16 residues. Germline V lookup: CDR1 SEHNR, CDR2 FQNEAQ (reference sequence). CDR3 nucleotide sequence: TGTGCCAGCAGCTTGCTAGCGGGGGGGACGGCAGATACGCAGTATTTT. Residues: CASSLLAGGTADTQYF. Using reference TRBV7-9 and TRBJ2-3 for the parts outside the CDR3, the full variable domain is DTGVSQNPRHKITKRGQNVTFRCDPISEHNRLYWYRQTLGQGPEFLTYFQNEAQLEKSRLLSDRFSAERPKGSFSTLEIQRTEQGDSAMYLCASSLLAGGTADTQYFGPGTRLTVL.

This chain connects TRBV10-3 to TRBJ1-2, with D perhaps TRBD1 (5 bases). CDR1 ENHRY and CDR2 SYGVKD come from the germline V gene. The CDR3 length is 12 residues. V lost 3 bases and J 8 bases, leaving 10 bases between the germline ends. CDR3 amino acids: CAISDQGWGYTF. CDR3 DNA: TGTGCCATCAGTGATCAGGGATGGGGCTACACCTTC.

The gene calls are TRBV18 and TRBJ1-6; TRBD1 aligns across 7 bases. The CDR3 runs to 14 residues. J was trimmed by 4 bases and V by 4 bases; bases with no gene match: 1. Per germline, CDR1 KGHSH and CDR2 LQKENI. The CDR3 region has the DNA TGTGCCAGCTCACGGGACAGATATAATTCACCCCTCCACTTT. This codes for CASSRDRYNSPLHF.

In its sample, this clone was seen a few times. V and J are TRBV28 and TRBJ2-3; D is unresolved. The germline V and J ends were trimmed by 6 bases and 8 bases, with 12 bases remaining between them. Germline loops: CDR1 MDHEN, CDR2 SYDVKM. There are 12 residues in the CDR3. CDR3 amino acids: CASSTGLVTQYF. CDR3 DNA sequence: TGTGCCAGCAGCACCGGGTTGGTTACGCAGTATTTT.

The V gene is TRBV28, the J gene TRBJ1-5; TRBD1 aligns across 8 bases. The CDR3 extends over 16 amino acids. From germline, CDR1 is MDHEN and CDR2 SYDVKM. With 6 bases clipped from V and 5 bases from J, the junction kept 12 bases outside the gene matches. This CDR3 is CASSLLRTGKHQPQHF. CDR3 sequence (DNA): TGTGCCAGCAGCCTACTCAGGACAGGGAAACATCAGCCCCAGCATTTT.

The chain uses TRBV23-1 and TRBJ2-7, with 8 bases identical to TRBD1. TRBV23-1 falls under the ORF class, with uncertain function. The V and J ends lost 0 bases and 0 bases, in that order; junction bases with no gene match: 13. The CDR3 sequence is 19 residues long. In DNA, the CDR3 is TGCGCCAGCAGTCAATCGGGGGACCACAGGGGGAAAGACTCCTACGAGCAGTACTTC. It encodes CASSQSGDHRGKDSYEQYF.

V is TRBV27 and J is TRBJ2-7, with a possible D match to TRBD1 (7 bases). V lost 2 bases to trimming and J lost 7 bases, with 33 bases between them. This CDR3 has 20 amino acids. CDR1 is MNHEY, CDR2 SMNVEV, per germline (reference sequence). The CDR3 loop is CASSLKFRRVGVAGGLEQYF. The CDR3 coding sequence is TGTGCCAGCAGTTTAAAGTTTCGGCGCGTGGGTGTGGCAGGGGGACTTGAGCAGTACTTC.

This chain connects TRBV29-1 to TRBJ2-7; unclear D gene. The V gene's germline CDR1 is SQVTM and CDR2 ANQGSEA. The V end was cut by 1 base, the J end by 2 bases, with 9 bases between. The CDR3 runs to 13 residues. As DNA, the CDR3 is TGCAGCGTTGAAGTTCAGGCCACCTACGAGCAGTACTTC. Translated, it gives CSVEVQATYEQYF.

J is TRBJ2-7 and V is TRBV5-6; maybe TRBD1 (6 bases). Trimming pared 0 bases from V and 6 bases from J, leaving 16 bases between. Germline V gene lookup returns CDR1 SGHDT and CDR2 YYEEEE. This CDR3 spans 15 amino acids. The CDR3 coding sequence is TGTGCCAGCAGCTTGGAAGGTGGGCAGGGGCCCGAGCAGTACTTC. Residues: CASSLEGGQGPEQYF.

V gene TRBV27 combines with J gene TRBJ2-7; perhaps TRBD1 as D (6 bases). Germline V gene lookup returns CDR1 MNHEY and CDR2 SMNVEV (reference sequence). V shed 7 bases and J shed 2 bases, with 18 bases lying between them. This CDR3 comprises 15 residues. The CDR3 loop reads CASTPQFGQTYEQYF. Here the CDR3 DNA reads TGTGCCAGCACTCCCCAATTTGGACAGACCTACGAGCAGTACTTC.

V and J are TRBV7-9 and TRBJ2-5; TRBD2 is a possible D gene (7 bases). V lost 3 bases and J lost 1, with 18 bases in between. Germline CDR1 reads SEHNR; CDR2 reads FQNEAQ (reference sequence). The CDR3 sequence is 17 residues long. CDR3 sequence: CASSFGRGGGSQETQYF. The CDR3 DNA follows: TGTGCCAGCAGCTTCGGCAGGGGAGGGGGGTCCCAAGAGACCCAGTACTTC. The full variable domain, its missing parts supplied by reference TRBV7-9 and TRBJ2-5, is DTGVSQNPRHKITKRGQNVTFRCDPISEHNRLYWYRQTLGQGPEFLTYFQNEAQLEKSRLLSDRFSAERPKGSFSTLEIQRTEQGDSAMYLCASSFGRGGGSQETQYFGPGTRLLVL.

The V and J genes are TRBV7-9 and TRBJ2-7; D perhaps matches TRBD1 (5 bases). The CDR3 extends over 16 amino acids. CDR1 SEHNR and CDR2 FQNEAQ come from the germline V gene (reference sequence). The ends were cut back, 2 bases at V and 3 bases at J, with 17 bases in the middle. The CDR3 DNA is TGTGCCAGCAGCTTAAGGCAGGGCGTTACCGGCTACGAGCAGTACTTC. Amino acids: CASSLRQGVTGYEQYF.